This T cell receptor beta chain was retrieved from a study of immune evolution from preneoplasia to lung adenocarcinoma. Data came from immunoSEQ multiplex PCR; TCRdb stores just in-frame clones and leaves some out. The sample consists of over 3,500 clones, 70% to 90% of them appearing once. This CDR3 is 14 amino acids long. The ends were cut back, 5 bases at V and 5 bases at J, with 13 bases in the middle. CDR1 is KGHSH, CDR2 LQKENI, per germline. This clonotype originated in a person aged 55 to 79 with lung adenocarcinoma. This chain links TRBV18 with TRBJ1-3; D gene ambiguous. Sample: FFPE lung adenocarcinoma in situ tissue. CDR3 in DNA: TGTGCCAGCTCATTGGATGGAGATAGAAACACCATATATTTT. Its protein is CASSLDGDRNTIYF. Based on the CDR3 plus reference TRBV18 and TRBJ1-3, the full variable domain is NAGVMQNPRHLVRRRGQEARLRCSPMKGHSHVYWYRQLPEEGLKFMVYLQKENIIDESGMPKERFSAEFPKEGPSILRIQQVVRGDSAAYFCASSLDGDRNTIYFGEGSWLTVV.